Shown below are 20 T cell receptor beta chains from a single sample sequenced in a study of spatial heterogeneity in lung cancer. Using its own MiXCR run on the 5' RACE reads, TCRdb lists one record per CDR3 protein. The sample has about 10,000 distinct CDR3 sequences; about a fifth are singletons. Time point in this sample: blood at routine non-recurrence follow-up after resection. The specimen comprised PBMCs, sampled at follow-up. The receptors originated from a male donor with early-stage non-small cell lung cancer.

This clonotype was recorded many times. The chain is built from TRBV7-2 and TRBJ2-5, with D hard to call. The CDR3 sequence is 12 residues long. Per germline, CDR1 SGHTA and CDR2 FQGNSA. V lost 2 bases and J lost 7, with 8 bases in between. The CDR3 DNA reads TGTGCCAGCAGCTTACACAGCCGGACCCAGTACTTC. Translated, it gives CASSLHSRTQYF.

By proportion, this clonotype is medium-sized. The chain recombines TRBV5-1 with TRBJ2-7, with D maybe TRBD1 (6 bases). The CDR3 is 15 amino acids. In germline, CDR1 is SGHRS, CDR2 YFSETQ. Trimming took off 4 bases at V and 3 bases at J, with 17 bases between the two ends. CDR3 bases: TGCGCCAGCAGCCATGGGAGACAGGAGCACTACGAGCAGTACTTC. It encodes CASSHGRQEHYEQYF.

This clonotype was picked up many times. V gene TRBV4-1 combines with J gene TRBJ2-1, with unresolved D. Trimming shortened V by 0 bases and J by 8 bases, and 8 bases separated the two germline ends. Germline lookup yields CDR1 MGHRA and CDR2 YSYEKL. CDR3 length: 13 amino acids. The CDR3 bases are TGCGCCAGCAGCCAAGACCCCCCGGATGAGCAGTTCTTC. Its translation: CASSQDPPDEQFF.

This clonotype was observed many times. The chain combines TRBV19 with TRBJ2-1; D tentatively reads TRBD1 or TRBD2 (5 bases each). The CDR3 loop spans 16 amino acids. V was clipped by 10 bases and J by 5 bases, with 24 bases between them. Germline V CDR1 and CDR2: LNHDA, SQIVND (reference sequence). CDR3 residues: CATSPDSPGDNNEQFF. The CDR3 nucleotides read TGTGCCACCTCCCCAGACAGCCCCGGGGATAACAATGAGCAGTTCTTC. Together with reference TRBV19 and TRBJ2-1, the CDR3 gives the full variable domain: DGGITQSPKYLFRKEGQNVTLSCEQNLNHDAMYWYRQDPGQGLRLIYYSQIVNDFQKGDIAEGYSVSREKKESFPLTVTSAQKNPTAFYLCATSPDSPGDNNEQFFGPGTRLTVL.

The J gene is TRBJ2-2, the V gene TRBV12-3 or TRBV12-4; maybe TRBD1 (6 bases). The CDR3 consists of 14 residues. V lost 2 bases, J lost 4 bases, and 8 bases lay in between. This CDR3 reads CASSLQGSTGELFF. In DNA form, the CDR3 reads TGTGCCAGCAGTTTACAGGGGAGCACCGGGGAGCTGTTTTTT.

This sequence joins TRBV5-1 and TRBJ2-5; 13 positions match TRBD2. This CDR3 has 16 residues. Germline V gene sequence: CDR1 SGHRS, CDR2 YFSETQ. J gave up 6 bases and V 4 bases, and 9 bases lay outside the gene matches. The CDR3 sequence: CASSPGTSGIEKTQYF. CDR3 nucleotide sequence: TGCGCCAGCAGCCCGGGGACTAGCGGGATTGAAAAGACCCAGTACTTC. The full variable domain, with the rest looked up from reference TRBV5-1 and TRBJ2-5, is KAGVTQTPRYLIKTRGQQVTLSCSPISGHRSVSWYQQTPGQGLQFLFEYFSETQRNKGNFPGRFSGRQFSNSRSEMNVSTLELGDSALYLCASSPGTSGIEKTQYFGPGTRLLVL.

This clonotype turned up a few times. This sequence joins TRBV9 and TRBJ2-7, with D possibly being TRBD2 (6 bases). The germline V and J ends were trimmed by 5 bases and 6 bases, with 18 bases remaining between them. Germline assignment: CDR1 SGDLS and CDR2 YYNGEE. The CDR3 runs to 14 residues. In DNA, the CDR3 is TGTGCCAGCAGTGCCGGGACTTTCCCTTCCGAGCAGTACTTC. This translates into CASSAGTFPSEQYF.

This clonotype has ten or more counts. V gene TRBV6-5 combines with J gene TRBJ1-2; TRBD1 agrees at 8 bases. Germline V gene lookup returns CDR1 MNHEY and CDR2 SVGAGI. The V and J ends lost 7 bases and 7 bases, in that order; junction bases with no gene match: 8. The CDR3 has 13 residues. CDR3 region: CASNRGQGGGYTF. The CDR3 region has the DNA TGTGCCAGCAACAGAGGACAGGGAGGTGGCTACACCTTC.

V and J are TRBV3-1 and TRBJ2-1; TRBD2 matches 12 bases. V shed 4 bases and J 5 bases; nucleotides not matched to a gene: 6. CDR1 LGHDT and CDR2 YNNKEL come from the germline V gene (reference sequence). The CDR3 is 16 amino acids. CDR3 DNA: TGTGCCAGCAGCCCCCAAGGACTAGCGGGAAACAATGAGCAGTTCTTC. This encodes CASSPQGLAGNNEQFF.

In its sample, this clonotype was seen many times. The V and J genes are TRBV19 and TRBJ1-4; no firm D call. CDR3 length: 16 residues. Trimming removed 4 bases at V and 1 base at J, with 13 bases between. Germline V gives CDR1 LNHDA, CDR2 SQIVND (reference sequence). DNA for the CDR3: TGTGCCAGTAGTACTCCCGACACGGGAACTAATGAAAAACTGTTTTTT. Translation: CASSTPDTGTNEKLFF.

The sample holds many counts of this clonotype. This chain connects TRBV20-1 to TRBJ1-1; TRBD1 might be the D (5 bases). The germline V gene encodes CDR1 DFQATT and CDR2 SNEGSKA (reference sequence). V lost 3 bases and J 5 bases, leaving 16 bases between the germline ends. The CDR3 runs to 14 residues. The CDR3 nucleotides read TGCAGTGCTAGGGGGCAGGGTAAGGGGACTGAAGCTTTCTTT. Residues: CSARGQGKGTEAFF.

This clonotype was counted ten times or more. The CDR3 reads CSVGGLSAAEAFF. The DNA for the CDR3 is TGCAGCGTTGGAGGTCTGTCAGCCGCTGAAGCTTTCTTT. V usage is TRBV29-1 and J usage is TRBJ1-1; D call uncertain. The V end lost 4 bases, the J end lost 6 bases, and 15 bases lay between the germline ends. Germline CDR1 and CDR2: SQVTM and ANQGSEA. This CDR3 spans 13 amino acids.

The genes are TRBV12-3 or TRBV12-4 and TRBJ2-1; D is possibly TRBD1 or TRBD2 (6 bases each). The CDR3 contains 15 residues. V was cut by 7 bases and J by 5 bases, with 18 bases left in between. Written as DNA, the CDR3 is TGTGCCAGCACCTACGACAGGTCGGGGGACAATGAGCAGTTCTTC. This translates into CASTYDRSGDNEQFF.

This clonotype was seen a handful of times. CDR3 sequence reads: CASSQGRTQHF. The CDR3 DNA is TGTGCCAGCAGCCAAGGGAGGACCCAGCATTTT. The gene calls are TRBV4-2 and TRBJ1-5; D gene unclear. The CDR3 extends over 11 amino acids. Germline lookup yields CDR1 LGHNA and CDR2 YNFKEQ. The germline V and J ends were trimmed by 1 base and 11 bases, with 6 bases remaining between them.

J is TRBJ2-3 and V is TRBV7-9; D gene ambiguous. Germline CDR1 SEHNR, CDR2 FQNEAQ (reference sequence). V gave up 3 bases and J gave up 4 bases, with 2 bases separating them. The CDR3 sequence is 11 residues long. As DNA, the CDR3 is TGTGCCAGCAGCTTGCCAGATACGCAGTATTTT. Residues: CASSLPDTQYF.

This clonotype was detected a few times. The chain couples TRBV28 to TRBJ1-5; 7 bases align to TRBD1. CDR1 and CDR2 from the germline V gene are MDHEN and SYDVKM. The CDR3 length is 15 residues. V lost 7 bases to trimming and J lost 4 bases; unmatched junction nucleotides: 10. CDR3 protein: CASNPQGLHNQPQHF. Written as DNA, the CDR3 is TGTGCCAGCAACCCACAGGGGCTGCATAATCAGCCCCAGCATTTT.

This clonotype was seen at least ten times. It is unclear where the CDR3 begins or ends on the DNA, so no DNA is shown, and the CDR3 is as TCRdb lists it. This chain links TRBV7-5 with TRBJ1-2; the table gives TRBD1 as D, unverified against the DNA. TRBV7-5 is an annotated pseudogene. The CDR3 is 17 amino acids in total, end residues counted. The CDR3 spells CISVSEAPRTDNYGYTF.

This clonotype occurred many times. The genes are TRBV14 and TRBJ1-2, with a tentative D call TRBD1 (6 bases). CDR1 and CDR2 from the germline V gene are SGHDN and FVKESK. There are 14 residues in the CDR3. Trimming cost V 6 bases and J 6 bases, with 17 bases left between them. CDR3 bases: TGTGCCAGCAGACTACAGGGTGATGTTGATGGCTACACCTTC. Its translation: CASRLQGDVDGYTF.

This chain uses TRBV6-5 with TRBJ1-1; possible D gene TRBD1, 6 bases. V was cut by 0 bases and J by 5 bases, with 10 bases left in between. Per germline, CDR1 MNHEY and CDR2 SVGAGI. The CDR3 has 14 amino acids. The CDR3 spells CASSYSTGLTEAFF. The CDR3 DNA reads as TGTGCCAGCAGTTACTCGACAGGTTTGACTGAAGCTTTCTTT.

This clonotype has at least ten counts. The chain uses TRBV7-6 and TRBJ1-2; no firm D call. The CDR3 totals 13 residues. Germline CDR1 reads SGHVS; CDR2 reads FNYEAQ. V lost 5 bases and J lost 8, with 15 bases in between. CDR3: CASSPGYSQGYTF. The CDR3 DNA is TGTGCCAGCAGCCCCGGTTATTCGCAGGGCTACACCTTC.